What follows are 3 T cell receptor beta chains derived from one specimen sequenced in a study of T cells in Graves' hyperthyroidism and ophthalmopathy. RNA transcripts provided the source from which TCR beta CDR3 regions were amplified. HTBI primers were employed in a first-round RT-PCR of the TCR CDR3. Via MiXCR, TCRdb re-called the multiplex PCR reads, giving one row per CDR3 protein. The sample includes 450,000 to 650,000 distinct CDR3 sequences, over 12% of them seen just once. Sequencing used blood. These receptors all come from a woman under 30 with Graves' ophthalmopathy.

Comments on this clonotype: A much bigger clone sits one base away, suggesting this may be a read error. The genes are TRBV5-1 and TRBJ1-2, with D unclear. Germline V gene data show CDR1 as SGHRS and CDR2 as YFSETQ. This CDR3 has 15 residues. The CDR3 sequence is CASSLEKAVNYGYTF. The CDR3 bases are TGTGCCAGCAGCTTAGAGAAGGCAGTAAACTATGGCTACACCTTC. The full variable domain, with the rest looked up from reference TRBV5-1 and TRBJ1-2, is KAGVTQTPRYLIKTRGQQVTLSCSPISGHRSVSWYQQTPGQGLQFLFEYFSETQRNKGNFPGRFSGRQFSNSRSEMNVSTLELGDSALYLCASSLEKAVNYGYTFGSGTRLTVV.

This clonotype was seen only a few times. The chain joins TRBV6-1 to TRBJ2-7; 13 nucleotides agree with TRBD2. The CDR3 runs 15 residues. From germline, CDR1 is MNHNS and CDR2 SASEGT. Trimming took 4 bases from V and 9 from J; bases not matched to a gene: 9. DNA for the CDR3: TGTGCCAGCAGTGGTCCGGGACTAGCGGGACTTGGGCAGTACTTC. It is translated as CASSGPGLAGLGQYF.

At least ten counts were recorded for this clonotype. The chain uses TRBV3-1 and TRBJ1-1, with a possible D match to TRBD1 (6 bases). The V gene lost 4 bases and the J gene lost 5 bases, with 17 bases spanning the gap. From germline, CDR1 is LGHDT and CDR2 YNNKEL (reference sequence). CDR3 size: 15 residues. The DNA for the CDR3 is TGTGCCAGCAGCCCACCAACAGGGATCCTAACTGAAGCTTTCTTT. Protein product: CASSPPTGILTEAFF.